This T cell receptor (beta chain) stems from a study of CD8 T cells in ankylosing spondylitis. Generation of TCR beta libraries employed quantitative 5'-RACE incorporating molecular barcodes. TCRdb reanalysed the 5' RACE reads using MiXCR and keeps one entry per CDR3 protein. Here the sample spans roughly 48,000 distinct CDR3 sequences, 6.5% to 9% being singletons. The CDR3 is made up of 17 amino acids. V trimming: 3 bases; J trimming: 8 bases; junction bases outside the gene matches: 15. The V gene's germline CDR1 is MDHEN and CDR2 SYDVKM. Many counts were recorded for this clonotype. The receptor was derived from a female donor with ankylosing spondylitis or in good health (not recorded which). The chain joins TRBV28 to TRBJ2-1, with 8 bases that match TRBD1. The sequenced material came from blood, either unsorted or a sorted T cell fraction (not recorded which). DNA of the CDR3: TGTGCCAGCAGTTTCGACCCATCAGGGGGCGTCCACGATGAGCAGTTCTTC. It translates to CASSFDPSGGVHDEQFF.